The next 14 T cell receptor beta chains were all read from a single sample in a study of OX40 agonist ivuxolimab in advanced cancers. The protocol was immunoSEQ multiplex PCR, while the TCRdb copy is restricted to in-frame clones and leaves out a portion. This repertoire shows about 50,000 clones, 70% to 90% found once; its top ten account for over 0.65%. The material sequenced was CD4+ or CD8+ T cells sorted from blood, taken in a trial of the OX40 agonist ivuxolimab. These TCRs come from an adult with an advanced solid tumor such as melanoma, head and neck, liver or kidney cancer.

This chain uses TRBV5-1 with TRBJ2-5; the D is unclear. Germline lookup yields CDR1 SGHRS and CDR2 YFSETQ. The CDR3 loop spans 16 amino acids. Trimming left V 2 bases short and J 0 bases short, with 14 bases between. This chain's CDR3 is CASSFNPGQYQETQYF. The CDR3 nucleotides read TGCGCCAGCAGCTTTAATCCGGGTCAGTACCAAGAGACCCAGTACTTC.

This sequence joins TRBV6-4 and TRBJ2-1; 7 bases agree with TRBD2. CDR1 is MRHNA, CDR2 SNTAGT, per germline. This CDR3 has 14 residues. V trimming: 3 bases; J trimming: 6 bases; junction bases outside the gene matches: 5. CDR3 residues: CASSEGGSLNEQFF. The CDR3 DNA reads TGTGCCAGCAGTGAGGGCGGGAGCCTCAATGAGCAGTTCTTC.

The V gene is TRBV5-1, the J gene TRBJ1-4, with D possibly matching TRBD1 (6 bases). Germline V CDR1 and CDR2: SGHRS, YFSETQ. CDR3 length: 16 residues. Trimming took 4 bases from V and 7 from J, leaving 20 bases between them. The CDR3, as DNA: TGCGCCAGCAGCCGAGGGGGGGCCAGAGCGGGTGAAAAACTGTTTTTT. Translation gives CASSRGGARAGEKLFF.

The rearrangement joins TRBV10-2 to TRBJ2-7; D gene unclear. The V and J ends lost 7 bases and 6 bases respectively, with 16 bases between them. Looked up from germline, CDR1 is WSHSY and CDR2 is SAAADI. The CDR3 is 13 residues long. The CDR3 DNA follows: TGCGCCAGCACCCCGGGCTATGGTGGCGAGCAGTACTTC. Translation: CASTPGYGGEQYF.

CDR3 in DNA: TGTGCCAGCAGCCAGAGAATGGGCGCGAACACCGGGGAGCTGTTTTTT. This encodes CASSQRMGANTGELFF. The rearrangement links TRBV4-2 to TRBJ2-2; D is undetermined. Germline CDR1 and CDR2: LGHNA and YNFKEQ. Trimming cost V 3 bases and J 0 bases, with 11 bases left between them. The CDR3 sequence is 16 residues long.

J is TRBJ1-5 and V is TRBV6-1; 9 bases are shared with TRBD1. The CDR3 contains 17 residues. CDR1 is MNHNS, CDR2 SASEGT, per germline. Trimming cost V 4 bases and J 0 bases; bases outside gene matches: 7. CDR3 nucleotide sequence: TGTGCCAGCAGTGGCGGACAGGGGCCCTATAGCAATCAGCCCCAGCATTTT. It specifies CASSGGQGPYSNQPQHF.

The CDR3 is CASSRDRGTHTQYF. Here the CDR3 DNA reads TGTGCCAGCAGCAGAGACAGGGGTACGCATACGCAGTATTTT. The chain links TRBV6-5 to TRBJ2-3; TRBD1 matches 8 bases. J lost 7 bases, V lost 6 bases, and 9 bases had no gene match. The germline V gene encodes CDR1 MNHEY and CDR2 SVGAGI. CDR3 length: 14 amino acids.

This sequence joins TRBV12-5 and TRBJ1-6; D unclear. Germline V gene lookup returns CDR1 LGHNT and CDR2 FRNRAP. CDR3 size: 13 residues. Deletions cut 3 bases from V and 14 bases from J, with 14 bases between. The CDR3 DNA reads TGTGCTAGTGGTTTCCGCAGGCTCGGATCCCTCCACTTT. Translating gives CASGFRRLGSLHF.

In its sample, this clone was seen once. The genes are TRBV28 and TRBJ1-1; D call uncertain. With 4 bases removed from V and 3 bases from J, the gap between germline ends came to 9 bases. The CDR3 loop spans 13 amino acids. Germline lookup yields CDR1 MDHEN and CDR2 SYDVKM. CDR3 protein: CASSSLTDTEAFF. The CDR3 DNA follows: TGTGCCAGCAGTTCCCTGACGGACACTGAAGCTTTCTTT.

This clone was seen just once. The V and J genes are TRBV7-2 and TRBJ1-1; a possible D gene is TRBD1 (6 bases). V was clipped by 5 bases and J by 4 bases, with 14 bases between them. The CDR3 consists of 14 residues. CDR1 and CDR2 (germline): SGHTA, FQGNSA. The CDR3 protein is CASSPTGLVTEAFF. CDR3 coding DNA: TGTGCCAGCAGCCCCACAGGGTTGGTCACTGAAGCTTTCTTT.

This clone appeared a single time. V and J are TRBV18 and TRBJ2-2; D unclear. Trimming shortened V by 5 bases and J by 2 bases, and 6 bases separated the two germline ends. CDR3 length: 13 amino acids. Per the germline V gene, CDR1 is KGHSH and CDR2 is LQKENI. This CDR3 reads CASSADNTGELFF. CDR3 nucleotide sequence: TGTGCCAGCTCAGCTGACAACACCGGGGAGCTGTTTTTT.

The chain employs TRBV30 and TRBJ1-4, with D possibly being TRBD1 (6 bases). There are 13 residues in the CDR3. V lost 4 bases and J lost 2, with 8 bases in between. Germline CDR1 GTSNPN, CDR2 SVGIG (reference sequence). This CDR3 is CAWTGGTNEKLFF. The CDR3 coding sequence is TGTGCCTGGACGGGGGGCACTAATGAAAAACTGTTTTTT.

This chain connects TRBV7-3 to TRBJ2-1, with 7 bases aligning to TRBD2. From germline, CDR1 is SGHTA and CDR2 FQGTGA. This CDR3 has 13 amino acids. V gave up 4 bases and J gave up 5 bases; unmatched junction bases: 2. The CDR3 DNA reads TGTGCCAGCAGCTCGGGACTAAACAATGAGCAGTTCTTC. Its protein product is CASSSGLNNEQFF. The variable domain in full, with the rest retrieved from reference TRBV7-3 and TRBJ2-1, is GAGVSQTPSNKVTEKGKYVELRCDPISGHTALYWYRQSLGQGPEFLIYFQGTGAADDSGLPNDRFFAVRPEGSVSTLKIQRTERGDSAVYLCASSSGLNNEQFFGPGTRLTVL.

This chain's CDR3 is CASSSRVVGLMNTEAFF. The CDR3 DNA reads TGTGCCAGCAGCTCCAGGGTAGTAGGTCTTATGAACACTGAAGCTTTCTTT. The chain joins TRBV5-4 to TRBJ1-1; tentatively, D is TRBD1 (5 bases). The CDR3 runs 17 residues. V was clipped by 3 bases and J by 0 bases, with 18 bases between them. Germline-derived CDR1 and CDR2 are SGHNT and YYREEE (reference sequence).